One sample yielded the 29 T cell receptor beta chains listed below, sequenced in a study of CD8 T cells in Susac syndrome. RNA, at roughly 0.45 to 1 ug, was reverse transcribed with random hexamers. TCRdb independently ran MiXCR on the immunoSEQ multiplex PCR reads; one entry per CDR3 protein. Of 77,000 or so distinct CDR3 sequences in the sample, roughly 91% were seen once. The specimen sequenced was CD4+ T cells from PBMCs. These receptor sequences come from a human donor with Susac syndrome.

The chain carries TRBV5-6 and TRBJ1-2; D unclear. The CDR3 is made up of 12 amino acids. V shed 4 bases and J shed 4 bases, with 8 bases lying between them. Germline loops: CDR1 SGHDT, CDR2 YYEEEE. In DNA form, the CDR3 reads TGTGCCAGCAGCCTAGAAACCTATGGCTACACCTTC. Translation gives CASSLETYGYTF.

This rearrangement joins TRBV18 to TRBJ1-2; TRBD1 aligns across 7 bases. Unmatched junction bases numbered 5, after V lost 3 bases and J lost 4 bases. The CDR3 is 14 amino acids. Germline CDR1 and CDR2: KGHSH and LQKENI. In DNA form, the CDR3 reads TGTGCCAGCTCACCGGGGAAGGGGGCCTATGGCTACACCTTC. This translates into CASSPGKGAYGYTF.

The chain joins TRBV7-2 to TRBJ2-1; tentatively, D is TRBD1 (7 bases). Trimming shortened V by 6 bases and J by 1 base, and 13 bases separated the two germline ends. The CDR3 is 15 residues long. Germline-derived CDR1 and CDR2 are SGHTA and FQGNSA. CDR3 in amino acids: CASRLAGGSYNEQFF. The CDR3 DNA reads TGTGCCAGCAGACTAGCAGGGGGGTCCTACAATGAGCAGTTCTTC. The full variable domain, in which reference TRBV7-2 and TRBJ2-1 provide the parts outside the CDR3, is GAGVSQSPSNKVTEKGKDVELRCDPISGHTALYWYRQSLGQGLEFLIYFQGNSAPDKSGLPSDRFSAERTGGSVSTLTIQRTQQEDSAVYLCASRLAGGSYNEQFFGPGTRLTVL.

The chain employs TRBV19 and TRBJ2-1; D is ambiguous. Trimming shortened V by 6 bases and J by 2 bases, and 11 bases separated the two germline ends. CDR1 and CDR2 (germline): LNHDA, SQIVND (reference sequence). The CDR3 contains 14 residues. In nucleotides, the CDR3 is TGTGCCAGTAGGAGACCGATGGCCTACAATGAGCAGTTCTTC. Its protein product is CASRRPMAYNEQFF.

This clonotype was counted only a few times. The CDR3 protein is CAWSAGGAGQPQHF. In nucleotides, the CDR3 is TGTGCCTGGAGTGCAGGGGGCGCCGGGCAGCCCCAGCATTTT. The chain employs TRBV30 and TRBJ1-5, with 8 bases matching TRBD1. J gave up 7 bases and V 1 base, and 6 bases lay outside the gene matches. This CDR3 is built from 14 residues. Germline V gives CDR1 GTSNPN, CDR2 SVGIG (reference sequence).

V gene TRBV19 combines with J gene TRBJ2-5, with D possibly TRBD1 on 6 matching bases. V was pared by 5 bases and J by 7 bases, with 20 bases between. The CDR3 has 15 amino acids. Germline assignment: CDR1 LNHDA and CDR2 SQIVND (reference sequence). The CDR3 is CASSGPQQGGWTQYF. Written as DNA, the CDR3 is TGTGCCAGTAGTGGCCCTCAACAGGGTGGGTGGACCCAGTACTTC.

The chain links TRBV7-6 to TRBJ2-7; D might be TRBD2 (6 bases). This CDR3 has 15 residues. Trimming stripped 5 bases from V and 3 bases from J, with 17 bases between. CDR1 is SGHVS and CDR2 is FNYEAQ in the germline V gene. The CDR3 DNA follows: TGTGCCAGCAGCCCAGCGTGGAGGGCGAACTACGAGCAGTACTTC. Translating it yields CASSPAWRANYEQYF.

The gene calls are TRBV29-1 and TRBJ2-5; the D is unclear. V dropped 4 bases and J dropped 1 base, with 16 bases sitting between them. Germline CDR1 reads SQVTM; CDR2 reads ANQGSEA. This CDR3 is built from 15 residues. CDR3 nucleotides: TGCAGCGTTGGGGCCAGCTTCTATTCCCAAGAGACCCAGTACTTC. Translated, it gives CSVGASFYSQETQYF.

This rearrangement joins TRBV6-2 or TRBV6-3 to TRBJ2-2; 9 nucleotides match TRBD2. The junction had 7 bases not matched to a gene; V was cut back by 6 bases and J by 5 bases. The CDR3 length is 15 residues. Germline V gene sequence: CDR1 MNHEY, CDR2 SVGEGT. CDR3 sequence reads: CASSSGSGSTGELFF. As DNA, the CDR3 is TGTGCCAGCAGCTCGGGTAGCGGGAGTACCGGGGAGCTGTTTTTT.

The J gene is TRBJ2-7, the V gene TRBV28, with 8 bases aligning to TRBD1. The CDR3 sequence is 15 residues long. The V gene's germline CDR1 is MDHEN and CDR2 SYDVKM. With V trimmed by 2 bases and J by 5 bases, 8 bases remained unmatched. The CDR3 DNA reads TGTGCCAGCAGTTTAAGGACAGGGCGGACGCACGAGCAGTACTTC. Translation gives CASSLRTGRTHEQYF.

The rearrangement links TRBV28 to TRBJ2-6; tentative D call: TRBD1 (6 bases). This CDR3 has 17 residues. Germline CDR1 is MDHEN and CDR2 is SYDVKM. V dropped 3 bases and J dropped 0 bases, with 12 bases sitting between them. In DNA, the CDR3 is TGTGCCAGCAGTTTCGCACAGGGAAACTCTGGGGCCAACGTCCTGACTTTC. Protein: CASSFAQGNSGANVLTF.

This clonotype was counted a single time. This rearrangement joins TRBV11-1 to TRBJ2-1; D is perhaps TRBD1 or TRBD2 (5 bases each). This CDR3 has 14 residues. Germline CDR1 reads SGHAT; CDR2 reads FQDESV (reference sequence). The V end lost 6 bases, the J end lost 9 bases, and 18 bases lay between the germline ends. In nucleotides, the CDR3 is TGTGCCAGCAGTTTCGGACTGGCTCAGGGTGAGCAGTTCTTC. Its protein is CASSFGLAQGEQFF.

The chain employs TRBV20-1 and TRBJ2-7; 7 positions match TRBD1. V shed 3 bases, J shed 4 bases, and the junction held 6 bases outside the gene matches. This CDR3 has 13 amino acids. Germline V gives CDR1 DFQATT, CDR2 SNEGSKA (reference sequence). In nucleotides, the CDR3 is TGCAGTGCTAGGGGGGACAGCCCTTACGAGCAGTACTTC. It encodes CSARGDSPYEQYF.

This chain uses TRBV5-1 with TRBJ2-1; no clear D. The germline V and J ends were trimmed by 0 bases and 7 bases, with 14 bases remaining between them. CDR1 and CDR2 from the germline V gene are SGHRS and YFSETQ. CDR3 size: 15 residues. The CDR3 spells CASSLEGFGVNEQFF. In DNA form, the CDR3 reads TGCGCCAGCAGCTTGGAGGGCTTTGGCGTGAATGAGCAGTTCTTC.

The V gene is TRBV7-2, the J gene TRBJ2-4; the D gene is possibly TRBD1 (5 bases). V was clipped by 2 bases and J by 7 bases, with 12 bases between them. The CDR3 extends over 14 amino acids. From germline, CDR1 is SGHTA and CDR2 FQGNSA. CDR3 region: CASSLSREGNIQYF. Here the CDR3 DNA reads TGTGCCAGCAGCTTAAGCAGGGAAGGGAACATTCAGTACTTC.

The V call is TRBV12-3 or TRBV12-4, the J call TRBJ1-3; the D is unclear. Between the trimmed V and J ends, which lost 6 bases and 0 bases, there was a span of 6 bases. This CDR3 is 13 amino acids long. The CDR3 region is CASSLNSGNTIYF. The CDR3 nucleotides are TGTGCCAGCAGCCTGAACTCTGGAAACACCATATATTTT.

DNA for the CDR3: TGTGCCTGGGGTCAGGGACAGGGCTACGAGCAGTACTTC. Protein: CAWGQGQGYEQYF. The chain links TRBV30 to TRBJ2-7, with 9 bases fitting TRBD1. Germline V gene data show CDR1 as GTSNPN and CDR2 as SVGIG (reference sequence). The CDR3 extends over 13 amino acids. The trim removed 5 bases at V and 3 bases at J, leaving 5 bases unmatched.

This sequence joins TRBV15 and TRBJ1-6; D is ambiguous. Trimming pared 3 bases from V and 3 bases from J, leaving 6 bases between. Per germline, CDR1 LNHNV and CDR2 YYDKDF (reference sequence). The CDR3 is 14 amino acids. CDR3 loop: CATSSGIYNSPLHF. The CDR3 DNA reads as TGTGCCACCAGCAGCGGGATCTATAATTCACCCCTCCACTTT.

This chain connects TRBV5-6 to TRBJ1-1; no clear D. CDR1 is SGHDT and CDR2 is YYEEEE in the germline V gene. Trimming took off 2 bases at V and 4 bases at J, with 15 bases between the two ends. CDR3 length equals 15 residues. CDR3 in DNA: TGTGCCAGCAGCTTTAGAGAGCTCCGGGGCACTGAAGCTTTCTTT. Protein product: CASSFRELRGTEAFF.

The chain has TRBV5-6 and TRBJ1-2, with TRBD1 identical over 10 bases. The CDR3 covers 15 residues. The germline V gene has CDR1 SGHDT and CDR2 YYEEEE. The junction had 7 bases not matched to a gene; V was cut back by 4 bases and J by 4 bases. For the CDR3, the DNA is TGTGCCAGCAGCGGGGGACAGGGGACCCTCTATGGCTACACCTTC. Translation: CASSGGQGTLYGYTF.

The rearrangement uses TRBV18 and TRBJ2-3, with D possibly matching TRBD2 (6 bases). CDR1 is KGHSH, CDR2 LQKENI, per germline. CDR3 length: 16 amino acids. V was pared by 3 bases and J by 0 bases, with 13 bases between. The CDR3 nucleotides read TGTGCCAGCTCACCGTTCGAGGGACTCAGCACAGATACGCAGTATTTT. Residues: CASSPFEGLSTDTQYF.

The chain employs TRBV5-4 and TRBJ2-5, with TRBD2 matching 8 bases. Germline V lookup: CDR1 SGHNT, CDR2 YYREEE (reference sequence). The CDR3 sequence is 18 residues long. Trimming cost V 3 bases and J 5 bases; bases outside gene matches: 18. The CDR3 region is CASSSRATSSGRGETQYF. CDR3 nucleotide sequence: TGTGCCAGCAGCTCTCGTGCCACTTCTAGCGGGCGAGGGGAGACCCAGTACTTC. The whole variable domain, remainder taken from reference TRBV5-4 and TRBJ2-5, is ETGVTQSPTHLIKTRGQQVTLRCSSQSGHNTVSWYQQALGQGPQFIFQYYREEENGRGNFPPRFSGLQFPNYSSELNVNALELDDSALYLCASSSRATSSGRGETQYFGPGTRLLVL.

This clonotype was seen only once. J is TRBJ1-2 and V is TRBV12-3 or TRBV12-4; D gene uncertain. The length of the CDR3 is 14 residues. V lost 7 bases and J lost 3, with 15 bases in between. CDR3 region: CASISSGSYYGYTF. CDR3 coding DNA: TGTGCCAGCATTTCCTCTGGGTCCTACTATGGCTACACCTTC.

Concerning this clonotype itself: Compared with germline, one end of the junction differs, possibly owing to a read error. The V and J genes are TRBV7-9 and TRBJ2-3; no definite D call. Germline V gene lookup returns CDR1 SEHNR and CDR2 FQNEAQ (reference sequence). CDR3 length: 14 amino acids. The CDR3 is CASRLVGSTDTQYF. In DNA form, the CDR3 reads TGTGCCAGCAGATTAGTGGGGAGCACAGATACGCAGTATTTT.

The chain employs TRBV5-6 and TRBJ2-1; 7 bases match TRBD1. In germline, CDR1 is SGHDT, CDR2 YYEEEE. V was pared by 4 bases and J by 6 bases, with 7 bases of the junction left unmatched. The CDR3 totals 14 residues. CDR3 DNA: TGTGCCAGCAGCCCCAGGACAGGCCCCAATGAGCAGTTCTTC. Translated: CASSPRTGPNEQFF.

This chain connects TRBV18 to TRBJ2-1; 9 positions agree with TRBD2. Germline CDR1 is KGHSH and CDR2 is LQKENI. Trimming at V came to 4 bases and at J to 8 bases, leaving 6 bases not matched to a gene. The CDR3 has 14 residues. The CDR3 reads CASSLGTSIDEQFF. The CDR3 DNA follows: TGTGCCAGCTCACTTGGGACTAGCATCGATGAGCAGTTCTTC.

The chain carries TRBV4-2 and TRBJ2-7; 8 bases are a match to TRBD1. Germline V gene lookup returns CDR1 LGHNA and CDR2 YNFKEQ. This CDR3 is built from 15 residues. The junction had 4 bases not matched to a gene; V was cut back by 0 bases and J by 3 bases. The CDR3 spells CASSQDARGLYEQYF. The CDR3 nucleotides read TGTGCCAGCAGCCAAGATGCCAGGGGGCTCTACGAGCAGTACTTC.

J is TRBJ2-2 and V is TRBV11-2; D is perhaps TRBD2 (6 bases). The germline V gene encodes CDR1 SGHAT and CDR2 FQNNGV. Trimming stripped 4 bases from V and 0 bases from J, with 18 bases between. This CDR3 spans 18 amino acids. CDR3: CASSSPWGGASNTGELFF. CDR3 nucleotide sequence: TGTGCCAGCAGCTCTCCTTGGGGCGGGGCTTCGAACACCGGGGAGCTGTTTTTT.

This clonotype is a singleton in its sample. The chain combines TRBV11-2 with TRBJ1-2; the match to TRBD1 covers 7 bases. The CDR3 is 14 amino acids. J gave up 7 bases and V 1 base, and 6 bases lay outside the gene matches. In germline, CDR1 is SGHAT, CDR2 FQNNGV. The CDR3 loop reads CASSLGTGFGGYTF. The CDR3 nucleotides read TGTGCCAGCAGCTTAGGGACAGGATTTGGTGGCTACACCTTC.